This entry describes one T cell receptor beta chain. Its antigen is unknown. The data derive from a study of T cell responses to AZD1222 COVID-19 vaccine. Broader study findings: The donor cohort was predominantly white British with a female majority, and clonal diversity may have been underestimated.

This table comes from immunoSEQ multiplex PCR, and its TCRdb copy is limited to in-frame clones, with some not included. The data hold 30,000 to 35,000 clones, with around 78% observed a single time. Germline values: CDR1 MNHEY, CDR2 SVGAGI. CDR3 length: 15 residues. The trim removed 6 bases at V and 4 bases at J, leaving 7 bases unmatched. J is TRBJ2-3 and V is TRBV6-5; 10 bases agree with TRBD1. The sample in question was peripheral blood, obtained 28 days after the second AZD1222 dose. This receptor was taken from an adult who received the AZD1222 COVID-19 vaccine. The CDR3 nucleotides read TGTGCCAGCAGCTTGACCGGGACAGGGGCAGATACGCAGTATTTT. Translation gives CASSLTGTGADTQYF.